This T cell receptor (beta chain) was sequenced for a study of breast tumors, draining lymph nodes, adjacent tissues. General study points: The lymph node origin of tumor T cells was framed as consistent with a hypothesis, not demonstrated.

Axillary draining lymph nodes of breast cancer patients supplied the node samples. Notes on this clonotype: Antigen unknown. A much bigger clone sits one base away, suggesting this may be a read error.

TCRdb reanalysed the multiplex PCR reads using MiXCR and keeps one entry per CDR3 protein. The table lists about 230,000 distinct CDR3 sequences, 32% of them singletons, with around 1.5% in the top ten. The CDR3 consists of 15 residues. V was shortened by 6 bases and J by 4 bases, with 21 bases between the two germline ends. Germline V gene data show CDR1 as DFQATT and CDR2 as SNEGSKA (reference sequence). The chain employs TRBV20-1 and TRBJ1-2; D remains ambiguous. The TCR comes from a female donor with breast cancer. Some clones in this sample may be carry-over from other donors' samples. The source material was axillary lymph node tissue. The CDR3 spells CSAPDPKLATYGYTF. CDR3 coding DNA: TGCAGTGCCCCAGACCCTAAGTTAGCTACCTATGGCTACACCTTC.